A selection of T cell receptor beta chains follows, all from one sample in a study of blood T cell repertoires in COVID-19. TCRdb's copy holds only in-frame clones and misses some; the assay was immunoSEQ multiplex PCR. This table holds under 250,000 clones, roughly 83% found once. The source material was peripheral blood. The receptors originated from a woman in her 70s with active or convalescent COVID-19. The CDR3 runs from the conserved cysteine through the conserved F or W. The order of the fields is clone size, J gene, D gene, V gene, CDR3 DNA, CDR3 protein. The D gene is left open where the match is weak. Size tells how often a clone was seen (once, few, many) or the class of an expanded clone, and some rows leave it out.

>.|TRBJ2-7|.|TRBV30
TGTGCCTGGTCCAGGGTGGACGAGCAGTACTTC
CAWSRVDEQYF
>.|TRBJ1-1|.|TRBV5-1
TGCGCCAGCAGCCAACGGTCGGGTCAAACTGAAGCTTTCTTT
CASSQRSGQTEAFF
>.|TRBJ2-7|TRBD2|TRBV11-2
TGTGCCAGCAGCCCCATGGGACTAGCGGGAGCCTACGAGCAGTACTTC
CASSPMGLAGAYEQYF
>few|TRBJ2-7|.|TRBV7-6
TGTGCCAGCAGCCGCGGGACTCCGTTAGAGACCTACGAGCAGTACTTC
CASSRGTPLETYEQYF
>.|TRBJ2-1|TRBD2|TRBV3-1/TRBV3-2
TGTGCCAGCAGTCGTATCTCCGGACTAGCGGGTGAATACAATGAGCAGTTCTTC
CASSRISGLAGEYNEQFF
>.|TRBJ2-5|.|TRBV7-2
TGTGCCAGCAGCCTTAGCGACAGGCAGGAGACCCAGTACTTC
CASSLSDRQETQYF
>.|TRBJ2-1|TRBD2|TRBV28
TGTGCCAGCAGCTCCGGGACTAGCGGGAGTGAGCAGTTCTTC
CASSSGTSGSEQFF
>.|TRBJ1-2|.|TRBV30
TGTGCCTGGAGGGCGGTCGGACAGACCAACTATGGCTACACCTTC
CAWRAVGQTNYGYTF
>.|TRBJ2-1|TRBD2|TRBV7-9
TGTGCCAGCAGCCCGACCGGGACTAGCGGTACCCCGGAGCAGTTCTTC
CASSPTGTSGTPEQFF
>.|TRBJ2-5|.|TRBV29-1
TGCAGCGTTGGGGGGGTCGAAGGGGAGGCCCAGTACTTC
CSVGGVEGEAQYF
>.|TRBJ1-6|TRBD1|TRBV10-1
TGCGCCGTTCCGACAGGGGAATCAGGTAATTCACCCCTCCACTTT
CAVPTGESGNSPLHF
>.|TRBJ1-2|.|TRBV4-2
TGTGCCAGCAGCCAAGAAAGAGGCTCCAACTATGGCTACACCTTC
CASSQERGSNYGYTF
>once|TRBJ1-5|.|TRBV5-6
TGTGCCAGCAGTATGGGGGGAGCGGGTTCGGATCAGCCCCAGCATTTT
CASSMGGAGSDQPQHF
>.|TRBJ1-6|.|TRBV30
TGTGCCTGGAGTGTACCGCGATCACCCCTCCACTTT
CAWSVPRSPLHF
>.|TRBJ1-2|.|TRBV4-1
TGCGCCAGCAGCCAAGAATCCGGACAGCCCAAGTGGGGGGGCTACACCTTC
CASSQESGQPKWGGYTF
>.|TRBJ1-6|.|TRBV30
TGTGCCTGGGATGCTACACAGGGAACACCCCTCCACTTT
CAWDATQGTPLHF
>.|TRBJ1-1|.|TRBV7-9
TGTGCCAGCAGCCCCTCGCAGACCGGGGACACTGAAGCTTTCTTT
CASSPSQTGDTEAFF
>few|TRBJ1-1|.|TRBV6-5
TGTGCCAGCAGTCGGTCTGAAGCTTTCTTT
CASSRSEAFF
>.|TRBJ2-3|TRBD1|TRBV28
TGTGCCAGCAGTATCCGGACAGGGGGAGCGGATACGCAGTATTTT
CASSIRTGGADTQYF
>.|TRBJ1-1|.|TRBV11-1
TGTGCCAGCAGCCAAGAATGGTCAGACACTGAAGCTTTCTTT
CASSQEWSDTEAFF
>.|TRBJ2-7|.|TRBV2
TGTGCCAGCATGAGGACAGTATCCTACGAGCAGTACTTC
CASMRTVSYEQYF
>.|TRBJ2-1|TRBD2|TRBV7-9
TGTGCCAGCAGATTAGCGGGAGGGCCCTACAATGAGCAGTTCTTC
CASRLAGGPYNEQFF
>.|TRBJ1-1|TRBD1|TRBV19
TGTGCCAGTAATACAGGGGGCACTGAAGCTTTCTTT
CASNTGGTEAFF
>.|TRBJ1-6|TRBD1|TRBV5-1
TGCGCCAGCAGCTTGGGAGGGGACAGGAATAATTCACCCCTCCACTTT
CASSLGGDRNNSPLHF
>.|TRBJ2-4|.|TRBV11-3
TGTGCCAGCAGCCTTGAAGGGGGCATTCAGTACTTC
CASSLEGGIQYF
>.|TRBJ1-6|.|TRBV9
TGTGCCAGCAGCCAAGTGGGGCAGATTAATTCACCCCTCCACTTT
CASSQVGQINSPLHF
>once|TRBJ2-3|.|TRBV18
TGTGCCAGCTCACCGCTCATGACGGGTGATACGCAGTATTTT
CASSPLMTGDTQYF
>few|TRBJ2-7|TRBD2|TRBV5-1
TGCGCCAGCAGCTTGTGGGCGGGAGAGGTGCAGTACTTC
CASSLWAGEVQYF
>.|TRBJ2-7|TRBD2|TRBV10-3
TGTGCCATCAGTGAGGGCGGGAGGCCGCCCTCCTACGAGCAGTACTTC
CAISEGGRPPSYEQYF
>.|TRBJ1-5|TRBD1|TRBV7-8
TGTGCCAGCAGCTTAGTTTACAGGGGTAACAATCAGCCCCAGCATTTT
CASSLVYRGNNQPQHF
>.|TRBJ2-5|.|TRBV10-3
TGTGCCATCAGTGCAAATAAGGGGTTAGGGTCGAAAGAGACCCAGTACTTC
CAISANKGLGSKETQYF
>.|TRBJ1-3|.|TRBV19
TGTGCCAGTAGTAGGGCCGAACGCCTAAACTCTGGAAACACCATATATTTT
CASSRAERLNSGNTIYF
>.|TRBJ1-2|TRBD1|TRBV14
TGTGCCAGCAGTGAACAGGGGGCTCTCTCTAACTATGGCTACACCTTC
CASSEQGALSNYGYTF
>once|TRBJ1-4|TRBD1|TRBV9
TGTGCCAGCAGCGGACAGGGGGCGCAAGGAGGTACGCTGTTTTTT
CASSGQGAQGGTLFF
>.|TRBJ2-2|.|TRBV19
TGTGCCAGTAAAGAGGATGACCTCGCGGGCACCGGGGAGCTGTTTTTT
CASKEDDLAGTGELFF
>.|TRBJ2-3|.|TRBV7-7
TGTGCCAGCAGCCTGGGAGGGACAGGTTCCTCGGATACGCAGTATTTT
CASSLGGTGSSDTQYF
>.|TRBJ1-2|TRBD1|TRBV18
TGTGCCAGCTCCCTATTGACAGGGGAGGATGGCTACACCTTC
CASSLLTGEDGYTF
>.|TRBJ1-1|.|TRBV23-1
TGCGCCAGCACCCCCCCAGGGGCGCGGCGCACTGAAGCTTTCTTT
CASTPPGARRTEAFF
>.|TRBJ2-1|TRBD2|TRBV7-2
TGTGCCAGCAGCCTTCAGGCTAGCGGGAGGGGTGAGCAGTTCTTC
CASSLQASGRGEQFF
>.|TRBJ2-4|TRBD1|TRBV29-1
TGCAGCGTTGAGGCAGGGGGCGTCGGGGACATTCAGTACTTC
CSVEAGGVGDIQYF
>.|TRBJ1-6|TRBD1|TRBV10-3
TGTGCCATCAGTGAAGCAGGGGGAGTGTCCTATAATTCACCCCTCCACTTT
CAISEAGGVSYNSPLHF
>.|TRBJ1-5|.|TRBV5-8
TGTGCCAGCAGCGAGTGGAATCAGCCCCAGCATTTT
CASSEWNQPQHF
>.|TRBJ1-4|TRBD1|TRBV20-1
TGCAGTGCTGGTGGACAGGGGGCGTGGGAAAAACTGTTTTTT
CSAGGQGAWEKLFF
>.|TRBJ1-5|.|TRBV7-9
TGTGCCAGCAGCTTTACCCGGACCTCAGGGGATCAGCCCCAGCATTTT
CASSFTRTSGDQPQHF
>few|TRBJ2-5|.|TRBV5-1
TGCGCCAGCAGCTTCTGGCATAACAGGGTCTACCAAGAGACCCAGTACTTC
CASSFWHNRVYQETQYF
>.|TRBJ2-3|TRBD2|TRBV4-2
TGTGCCAGCAGCCAAGAATCGCCCAGACTAGCGGGGGGCACAGATACGCAGTATTTT
CASSQESPRLAGGTDTQYF
>.|TRBJ1-2|.|TRBV3-1/TRBV3-2
TGTGCCAGCAGCCAAGATCCCCTAGGCCCGCGGGGCTATGGCTACACCTTC
CASSQDPLGPRGYGYTF
>once|TRBJ2-2|TRBD2|TRBV2
TGTGCCAGCATCGCGGGGGGGCAGTTCGCGAACACCGGGGAGCTGTTTTTT
CASIAGGQFANTGELFF
>few|TRBJ2-4|.|TRBV9
TGTGCCAGCAGCGTACCCGGGGAAGACATTCAGTACTTC
CASSVPGEDIQYF
>.|TRBJ2-1|.|TRBV3-1/TRBV3-2
TGTGCCAGCAGCCTCCTCCGGGACTCCGAGCAGTTCTTC
CASSLLRDSEQFF
>.|TRBJ1-2|.|TRBV7-2
TGTGCCAGCAGCTTACTCGGACAGAACTATGGCTACACCTTC
CASSLLGQNYGYTF
>.|TRBJ2-5|TRBD2|TRBV7-6
TGTGCCAGCAGCGAAACGGGACTAGCGGAGGGGGAGACCCAGTACTTC
CASSETGLAEGETQYF
>.|TRBJ2-5|.|TRBV13
TGTGCCAGCAGCTTAGACAGGGCACAGACCCAGTACTTC
CASSLDRAQTQYF